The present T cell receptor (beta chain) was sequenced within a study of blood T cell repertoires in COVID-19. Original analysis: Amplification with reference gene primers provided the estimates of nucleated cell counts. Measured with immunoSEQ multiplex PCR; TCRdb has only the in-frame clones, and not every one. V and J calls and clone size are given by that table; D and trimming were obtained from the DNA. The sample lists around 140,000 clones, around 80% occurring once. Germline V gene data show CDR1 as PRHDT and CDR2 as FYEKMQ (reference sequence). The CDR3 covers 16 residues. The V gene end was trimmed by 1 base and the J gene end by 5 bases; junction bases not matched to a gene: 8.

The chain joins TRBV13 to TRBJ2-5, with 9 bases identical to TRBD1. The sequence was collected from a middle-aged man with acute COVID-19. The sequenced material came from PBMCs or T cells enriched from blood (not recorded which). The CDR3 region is CASSLAGTGLRETQYF. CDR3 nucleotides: TGTGCCAGCAGCTTAGCGGGGACAGGGTTGAGGGAGACCCAGTACTTC.